This TCR beta chain is drawn from a study of post-analysis software for immune sequencing data. Study details: Relapsing-remitting, secondary progressive and progressive-relapsing forms of multiple sclerosis all featured among disease courses.

General study results and limits: Elevated frequency relative to controls characterized several TRBV segments in patients, TRBV5-6, TRBV5-1 and TRBV20-1 among them. The authors found that F measure strongly co-clustered same-batch samples. The study found significantly lower normalized Chao1 diversity in multiple sclerosis patients than in controls.

The length of the CDR3 is 13 residues. Germline CDR1 is SGHTA and CDR2 is FQGNSA. V dropped 6 bases and J dropped 8; count of bases not matched to a gene: 6. Sequencing libraries made from TCR beta cDNA carried unique molecular identifiers. cDNA molecules numbering around 500,000 came from about 0.94 to 9.7 million T cells. TCRdb recomputed calls from the PCR reads with MiXCR, one row per CDR3 protein. The sample shows about 170,000 distinct CDR3 sequences, about 29% of them seen only once. With regard to this clonotype: Its antigen is currently unknown. This clone may be a read error of a much larger clone one base away.

Sequencing was carried out using blood. This TCR came from a girl under 18 with multiple sclerosis. The chain is built from TRBV7-2 and TRBJ2-1; 8 bases are a match to TRBD1. The CDR3 sequence is CASRVTGDDEQFF. CDR3 DNA: TGTGCCAGCAGAGTGACAGGGGACGATGAGCAGTTCTTC.